This T cell receptor (beta chain) appears in the sequencing data of a study of CD8+ T cells in alopecia areata. Looked up from germline, CDR1 is PRHDT and CDR2 is FYEKMQ (reference sequence). V was pared by 5 bases and J by 1 base, with 3 bases of the junction left unmatched. This CDR3 comprises 15 residues. This sample's treatment: oral pan-JAK inhibitor, 5-10 mg twice daily. Sampling of alopecia areata patients yielded lesional scalp punch biopsies as well as peripheral blood. Isolated RNA was reverse transcribed into cDNA used as the sequencing template. Some clones are missing from TCRdb's copy, which holds only in-frame ones; the method was immunoSEQ multiplex PCR. The sample holds about 13,000 clones, roughly two thirds seen once.

This specimen was skin, taken at week 4, from a patient treated with tofacitinib. This TCR came from a human donor with alopecia areata. The chain uses TRBV13 and TRBJ2-3; 10 bases line up with TRBD2. The DNA of the CDR3 is TGTGCCAGCAGCCCCGGGACTAGCGGCACAGATACGCAGTATTTT. Amino acids: CASSPGTSGTDTQYF.